What follows describes a single TCR beta chain. This clonotype was seen at least ten times. No cognate antigen has been identified for it. No base quality values were provided; no much bigger clone lies one nucleotide off. Sequencing instrument: Illumina HiSeq 2500. Quantitative 5'-RACE with molecular barcodes was used to prepare TCR beta libraries. In the paper's pipeline: To identify disease-linked TCR variants, a new computational method was used, one built on a probabilistic model of VDJ rearrangement. The public reads were reanalyzed by TCRdb: fastp trimming at Q25, MiXCR alignment, in-frame beta chains only. Rows matching on CDR3 protein sequence are summarized as one entry with the most common DNA and genes. The V and J calls follow TCRdb's processing rather than the paper's. Within this sample are roughly 97,000 distinct CDR3 sequences, with about 8% of them counted one time only. The ten largest clonotypes hold 9.9% of the sample.

The data were taken from a study of CD8 T cells in ankylosing spondylitis (dated by TCRdb to about 2017). For the study in its entirety: T cell receptor beta repertoires were profiled in healthy donors and ankylosing spondylitis patients so that disease-linked TCR variants could be found. The full study cohort comprised 25 or so ankylosing spondylitis patients and roughly 110 healthy donors. Peripheral blood samples were taken, and synovial fluid was additionally collected from ankylosing spondylitis patients.

The cysteine opens and the phenylalanine closes a CDR3 of 14 amino acids. Only the CDR3 part of the read is kept: 42 bases, read in frame from the first base. V is pruned by 0 bases and J by 8 bases, leaving 6 bases of the junction without a gene match. Looking up the germline V gene yields CDR1 SGHTA and CDR2 FQGNSA. General findings and caveats noted by the study authors: Blood from ankylosing spondylitis patients appeared to be characterized by a TCR beta motif composed of 7 to 9 highly homologous amino acid variants. The disease-linked clones showed a CD8+ phenotype and occurred at relatively low frequencies in peripheral blood. According to the report, matched synovial fluid samples from ankylosing spondylitis patients were significantly enriched for the disease-linked clones. Some of the motif variants had been reported before in the synovial fluid and blood of reactive arthritis patients, a finding that suggests common disease-initiation mechanisms.

The sequenced sample consisted of blood, either unsorted or a sorted T cell fraction (not recorded which). The receptor's source is a male donor with ankylosing spondylitis or in good health (not recorded which). The V gene is TRBV7-2 and the J gene is TRBJ1-2; 7 nucleotides in the junction match TRBD1. In nucleotide form, the sequence is TGTGCCAGCAGCTTAGCTCCACAGGGGATCGGCTACACCTTC. This sequence encodes CASSLAPQGIGYTF.